The clone carrying this TCR beta chain was detected only once. Here immunoSEQ multiplex PCR was the method, and the copy in TCRdb shows in-frame clones only, minus some. The table includes some 87,000 clones, roughly 97% detected once. Trimming removed 0 bases from V and 8 bases from J, with 8 bases in between. This CDR3 contains 12 residues. Germline CDR1 is SGHDT and CDR2 is YYEEEE. This specimen belongs to a study of technical replicates of blood from a few donors. The chain carries TRBV5-6 and TRBJ1-2; D uncertain. This sequence originates from a human donor in good health. Sequencing input: T cells isolated from PBMCs. This chain's CDR3 is CASSLERNGYTF. The CDR3 DNA sequence: TGTGCCAGCAGCTTGGAGAGGAACGGCTACACCTTC. Full variable domain (outside the CDR3, taken from reference TRBV5-6 and TRBJ1-2): DAGVTQSPTHLIKTRGQQVTLRCSPKSGHDTVSWYQQALGQGPQFIFQYYEEEERQRGNFPDRFSGHQFPNYSSELNVNALLLGDSALYLCASSLERNGYTFGSGTRLTVV.